The 29 T cell receptor beta chains given below trace back to one sample, sequenced in a study of shared clonotypes between healthy human individuals. Measured with immunoSEQ multiplex PCR; TCRdb has only the in-frame clones, and not every one. The table records roughly 570,000 clones, nearly 98% of them present only once. CD45RO-negative CD8 cells positively selected for CCR7 made up the naive population, which excluded terminally differentiated effector memory CD45RA+ cells. Sequenced input: naive CD8+ T cells sorted from blood. These receptors all stem from a young man in good health.

This rearrangement joins TRBV27 to TRBJ2-7, with 8 positions matching TRBD2. With V trimmed by 6 bases and J by 2 bases, 6 bases remained unmatched. CDR3 length: 14 amino acids. Germline V lookup: CDR1 MNHEY, CDR2 SMNVEV (reference sequence). The DNA of the CDR3 is TGTGCCAGCAGAGTAGCGGGGTCACCCTACGAGCAGTACTTC. It is translated as CASRVAGSPYEQYF.

This sequence joins TRBV25-1 and TRBJ1-5; no clear D gene. Germline V gene sequence: CDR1 MGHDK, CDR2 SYGVNS. This CDR3 spans 14 amino acids. V was shortened by 1 base and J by 1 base, with 5 bases between the two germline ends. DNA of the CDR3: TGTGCCAGCAGTGAATTAGACAGCAATCAGCCCCAGCATTTT. This sequence encodes CASSELDSNQPQHF.

This chain links TRBV29-1 with TRBJ2-1, with TRBD2 matching 12 bases. V trimming: 8 bases; J trimming: 9 bases; junction bases outside the gene matches: 8. This CDR3 is built from 13 residues. Germline CDR1 SQVTM, CDR2 ANQGSEA. CDR3 sequence (DNA): TGCAGCTTAGGACTAGCGGGGTATGGTGAGCAGTTCTTC. It yields the protein CSLGLAGYGEQFF.

This chain links TRBV10-2 with TRBJ2-7; D uncertain. Between the trimmed V and J ends, which lost 2 bases and 2 bases, there was a span of 10 bases. Germline assignment: CDR1 WSHSY and CDR2 SAAADI. The CDR3 is 14 residues long. This CDR3 is CASSESPGAYEQYF. As DNA, the CDR3 is TGCGCCAGCAGTGAGAGTCCAGGCGCCTACGAGCAGTACTTC.

The chain has TRBV5-1 and TRBJ2-2, with D possibly matching TRBD2 (6 bases). V was trimmed by 3 bases and J by 2 bases, leaving 14 bases between them. Germline assignment: CDR1 SGHRS and CDR2 YFSETQ. The CDR3 is 16 residues long. This CDR3 reads CASSSLAERNTGELFF. The DNA of the CDR3 is TGCGCCAGCAGCTCTTTAGCGGAACGAAACACCGGGGAGCTGTTTTTT.

V gene TRBV7-9 combines with J gene TRBJ2-7; TRBD2 agrees at 8 bases. Germline lookup yields CDR1 SEHNR and CDR2 FQNEAQ (reference sequence). V shed 5 bases, J shed 0 bases, and the junction held 9 bases outside the gene matches. The CDR3 length is 16 residues. The CDR3 nucleotides are TGTGCCAGCAGCCCCCACCCAGCGGGAGTCTCCTACGAGCAGTACTTC. Encoded protein: CASSPHPAGVSYEQYF.

The genes are TRBV2 and TRBJ2-5; perhaps D is TRBD1 or TRBD2 (5 bases each). The CDR3 totals 15 residues. V dropped 3 bases and J dropped 5 bases, with 16 bases sitting between them. The germline CDR1 and CDR2 sequences are SNHLY and FYNNEI. In nucleotides, the CDR3 is TGTGCCAGCAGTGATCCCCGGGACCTAACGGAGACCCAGTACTTC. This sequence encodes CASSDPRDLTETQYF.

The chain is built from TRBV7-8 and TRBJ1-2, with D perhaps matching TRBD1 (6 bases). This CDR3 has 13 amino acids. The V gene's germline CDR1 is SGHVS and CDR2 FQNEAQ. V was cut by 5 bases and J by 6 bases, with 13 bases left in between. The CDR3 bases are TGTGCCAGCAGCGTTACAGGGCTCCATGGCTACACCTTC. Its translation is CASSVTGLHGYTF.

The J gene is TRBJ2-7, the V gene TRBV18; 10 bases align to TRBD1. With 3 bases clipped from V and 5 bases from J, the junction kept 10 bases outside the gene matches. From germline, CDR1 is KGHSH and CDR2 LQKENI. The CDR3 is made up of 16 amino acids. CDR3 nucleotides: TGTGCCAGCTCACCGTTCTCGGGACAGGGGAGCCACGAGCAGTACTTC. Translating it yields CASSPFSGQGSHEQYF.

The rearrangement joins TRBV5-6 to TRBJ2-5; 7 bases fit TRBD2. V lost 1 base and J lost 5; bases outside the gene matches: 11. CDR3 length: 16 residues. Germline CDR1 and CDR2: SGHDT and YYEEEE. CDR3 loop: CASSLFFAGERETQYF. The CDR3 DNA is TGTGCCAGCAGCTTGTTTTTTGCGGGAGAAAGGGAGACCCAGTACTTC.

This chain links TRBV5-1 with TRBJ2-3; D could derive from TRBD1 or TRBD2 (5 bases each). Germline V gene sequence: CDR1 SGHRS, CDR2 YFSETQ. CDR3 length equals 16 residues. Trimming stripped 0 bases from V and 4 bases from J, with 15 bases between. The CDR3 coding sequence is TGCGCCAGCAGCTTGGAACAGGTACTCGGGGCAGATACGCAGTATTTT. Amino acids: CASSLEQVLGADTQYF.

The rearrangement links TRBV7-6 to TRBJ2-7, with D perhaps assigned TRBD1 or TRBD2 (6 bases each). V lost 3 bases and J lost 4, with 13 bases in between. Germline assignment: CDR1 SGHVS and CDR2 FNYEAQ. This CDR3 spans 14 amino acids. The CDR3 loop is CASSLGGAGYEQYF. The CDR3 coding sequence is TGTGCCAGCAGCTTGGGGGGCGCGGGGTACGAGCAGTACTTC.

This chain uses TRBV19 with TRBJ2-3, with D perhaps being TRBD1 or TRBD2 (5 bases each). CDR1 LNHDA and CDR2 SQIVND come from the germline V gene (reference sequence). V was clipped by 7 bases and J by 0 bases, with 14 bases between them. The CDR3 spans 15 residues. The CDR3 DNA reads TGTGCCAGTACACACCTTGGGGGTAGCACAGATACGCAGTATTTT. Translation gives CASTHLGGSTDTQYF.

The DNA of the CDR3 is TGCAGCGTTGTCCTAAATCCTTCCTACGAGCAGTACTTC. Translating it yields CSVVLNPSYEQYF. The chain recombines TRBV29-1 with TRBJ2-7; no firm D call. The germline V and J ends were trimmed by 4 bases and 1 base, with 11 bases remaining between them. The CDR3 is made up of 13 amino acids. The germline gives CDR1 SQVTM, CDR2 ANQGSEA.

The chain carries TRBV21-1 and TRBJ2-7. TRBV21-1 is flagged as a pseudogene. The CDR3 runs 17 residues. CDR3 sequence reads: CASSSYRTLGATYEQYF. CDR3 bases: TGTGCCAGCAGCAGCTACAGGACGCTCGGGGCCACCTACGAGCAGTACTTC.

Only one count was recorded for this clone. The chain uses TRBV19 and TRBJ2-7; D unresolved. V dropped 4 bases and J dropped 2 bases, with 9 bases sitting between them. This CDR3 comprises 13 residues. Per germline, CDR1 LNHDA and CDR2 SQIVND (reference sequence). Here the CDR3 reads CASSTAAAYEQYF. The DNA of the CDR3 is TGTGCCAGTAGTACAGCCGCCGCCTACGAGCAGTACTTC.

The chain has TRBV7-2 and TRBJ2-1, with TRBD2 matching over 14 bases. Unmatched junction bases numbered 4, after V lost 2 bases and J lost 7 bases. CDR3 length: 16 residues. Germline V gives CDR1 SGHTA, CDR2 FQGNSA. The CDR3 DNA follows: TGTGCCAGCAGCTTATGGGGGACTAGCGGGAGAAATGAGCAGTTCTTC. It is translated as CASSLWGTSGRNEQFF.

The gene calls are TRBV10-2 and TRBJ2-7, with TRBD2 matching 8 bases. CDR3 length: 14 amino acids. Germline trimming cut 8 bases from V and 0 bases from J; bases unmatched to any gene: 6. CDR1 WSHSY and CDR2 SAAADI come from the germline V gene. The chain's CDR3 is CASRSGGTSYEQYF. The DNA of the CDR3 is TGCGCCAGCCGGAGCGGGGGCACCTCCTACGAGCAGTACTTC.

The rearrangement links TRBV6-1 to TRBJ2-7; 7 nucleotides line up with TRBD2. The CDR3 runs to 13 residues. Per the germline V gene, CDR1 is MNHNS and CDR2 is SASEGT. Unmatched junction bases numbered 12, after V lost 11 bases and J lost 5 bases. The CDR3 reads CASRGRGSDEQYF. CDR3 coding DNA: TGTGCCTCTCGCGGGAGAGGGAGCGACGAGCAGTACTTC.

The chain recombines TRBV27 with TRBJ2-1; D ambiguous. The CDR3 totals 11 residues. Trimming took off 10 bases at V and 6 bases at J, with 10 bases between the two ends. The germline V gene has CDR1 MNHEY and CDR2 SMNVEV (reference sequence). CDR3 coding DNA: TGTGCCACCGTAACTCCCAATGAGCAGTTCTTC. Its translation is CATVTPNEQFF.

V gene TRBV28 combines with J gene TRBJ2-7; D is possibly TRBD1 (5 bases). Trimming took 4 bases from V and 1 from J, leaving 8 bases between them. The CDR3 has 13 amino acids. CDR1 is MDHEN and CDR2 is SYDVKM in the germline V gene. CDR3 protein: CASSSGASYEQYF. CDR3 bases: TGTGCCAGCAGTTCTGGGGCGTCCTACGAGCAGTACTTC.

This clone was seen a single time. The chain recombines TRBV11-2 with TRBJ2-7, with TRBD1 matching over 7 bases. V was pared by 5 bases and J by 5 bases, with 6 bases of the junction left unmatched. The CDR3 contains 13 residues. Germline loops: CDR1 SGHAT, CDR2 FQNNGV. Here the CDR3 DNA reads TGTGCCAGCAGCACGACAGGGTTCAACGAGCAGTACTTC. Translation gives CASSTTGFNEQYF. Variable domain in full (rest from reference TRBV11-2 and TRBJ2-7): EAGVAQSPRYKIIEKRQSVAFWCNPISGHATLYWYQQILGQGPKLLIQFQNNGVVDDSQLPKDRFSAERLKGVDSTLKIQPAKLEDSAVYLCASSTTGFNEQYFGPGTRLTVT.

Only one count was recorded for this clone. For the CDR3, the DNA is TGCGCCAGCAGCTCTAGACTAGCGGGAGTTAGAGAGACCCAGTACTTC. Translating gives CASSSRLAGVRETQYF. The gene calls are TRBV5-1 and TRBJ2-5, with 12 bases identical to TRBD2. The CDR3 runs to 16 residues. Germline V gene lookup returns CDR1 SGHRS and CDR2 YFSETQ. V was clipped by 3 bases and J by 4 bases; unmatched bases: 7.

This clone appeared a single time. V gene TRBV27 combines with J gene TRBJ2-1; D unclear. Germline loops: CDR1 MNHEY, CDR2 SMNVEV (reference sequence). V was shortened by 5 bases and J by 1 base, with 15 bases between the two germline ends. CDR3 length: 16 residues. CDR3 coding DNA: TGTGCCAGCAGTGGAGACGGTGAACGATCCTACAATGAGCAGTTCTTC. Translating gives CASSGDGERSYNEQFF.

The chain links TRBV6-5 to TRBJ1-1, with 7 nucleotides matching TRBD1. Looked up from germline, CDR1 is MNHEY and CDR2 is SVGAGI. Trimming at V came to 2 bases and at J to 1 base, leaving 4 bases not matched to a gene. This CDR3 has 15 amino acids. Written as DNA, the CDR3 is TGTGCCAGCAGTTACAGAGGGGGCGAGAACACTGAAGCTTTCTTT. Amino acid sequence: CASSYRGGENTEAFF.

V is TRBV15 and J is TRBJ2-4; no reliable D call. Trimming shortened V by 0 bases and J by 2 bases, and 8 bases separated the two germline ends. Germline V gene data show CDR1 as LNHNV and CDR2 as YYDKDF (reference sequence). There are 15 residues in the CDR3. Here the CDR3 reads CATSRDDVTKNIQYF. CDR3 nucleotide sequence: TGTGCCACCAGCAGAGATGATGTTACCAAAAACATTCAGTACTTC.

As for this clone: The same CDR3 arises from other DNA sequences in this sample as well. The chain has TRBV9 and TRBJ2-2, with D unclear. V was cut by 3 bases and J by 1 base, with 4 bases left in between. This CDR3 is built from 13 residues. Germline V gene lookup returns CDR1 SGDLS and CDR2 YYNGEE. Here the CDR3 DNA reads TGTGCCAGCAGCGCGTTGAACACCGGGGAGCTGTTTTTT. Protein: CASSALNTGELFF. Full variable domain (missing parts from reference TRBV9 and TRBJ2-2): DSGVTQTPKHLITATGQRVTLRCSPRSGDLSVYWYQQSLDQGLQFLIQYYNGEERAKGNILERFSAQQFPDLHSELNLSSLELGDSALYFCASSALNTGELFFGEGSRLTVL.

The gene calls are TRBV13 and TRBJ2-7, with D uncertain. V was pared by 3 bases and J by 2 bases, with 20 bases between. Germline loops: CDR1 PRHDT, CDR2 FYEKMQ (reference sequence). CDR3 length: 17 amino acids. CDR3 sequence: CASSFLSSSNPTYEQYF. CDR3 DNA: TGTGCCAGCAGCTTTCTTTCGTCGTCAAACCCGACCTACGAGCAGTACTTC.

V usage is TRBV7-9 and J usage is TRBJ2-7; D remains ambiguous. This CDR3 is 12 amino acids long. Trimming shortened V by 0 bases and J by 12 bases, and 12 bases separated the two germline ends. CDR1 and CDR2 from the germline V gene are SEHNR and FQNEAQ (reference sequence). The CDR3 region has the DNA TGTGCCAGCAGCTTAGCTGAGGCCCCCCGGTACTTC. The encoded protein is CASSLAEAPRYF.